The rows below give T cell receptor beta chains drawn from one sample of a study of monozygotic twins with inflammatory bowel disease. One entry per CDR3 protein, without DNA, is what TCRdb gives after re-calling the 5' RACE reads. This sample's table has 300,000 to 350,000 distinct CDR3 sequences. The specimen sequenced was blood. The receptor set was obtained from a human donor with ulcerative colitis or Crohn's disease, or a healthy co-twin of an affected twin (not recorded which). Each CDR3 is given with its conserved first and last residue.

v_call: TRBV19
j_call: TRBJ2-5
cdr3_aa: CASSELAGIFETQYF

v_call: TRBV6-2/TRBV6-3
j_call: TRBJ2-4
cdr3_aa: CASSGLWAELAKNIQYF

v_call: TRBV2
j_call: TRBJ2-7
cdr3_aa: CASSATEYEQYF

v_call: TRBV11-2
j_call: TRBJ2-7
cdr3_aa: CASSFSGRAYEQYF

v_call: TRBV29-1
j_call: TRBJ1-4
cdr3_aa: CSVTTGPHDNEKLFF

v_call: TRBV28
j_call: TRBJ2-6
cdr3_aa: CASSFPSGTGANVLTF

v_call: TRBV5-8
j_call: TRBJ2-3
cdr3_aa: CASSSRTAKTDTQYF

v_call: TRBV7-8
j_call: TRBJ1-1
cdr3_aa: CASTFNTEAFF

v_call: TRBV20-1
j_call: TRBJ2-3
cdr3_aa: CSAPVRDTQYF

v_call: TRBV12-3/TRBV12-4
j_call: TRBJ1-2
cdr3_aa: CASRPSTGSYGYTF

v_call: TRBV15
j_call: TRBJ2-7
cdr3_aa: CATRPAGAAYEQYF

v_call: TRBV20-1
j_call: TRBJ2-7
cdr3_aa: CSRRDVDSQEQYF

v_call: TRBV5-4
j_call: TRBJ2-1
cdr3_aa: CASSSRDQAIEQFF

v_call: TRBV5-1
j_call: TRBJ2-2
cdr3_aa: CASSTVLRTASNTGELFF

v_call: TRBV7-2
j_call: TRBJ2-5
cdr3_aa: CASSSSGWRLKETQYF

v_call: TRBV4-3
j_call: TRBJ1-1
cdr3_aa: CASSPFIATEAFF

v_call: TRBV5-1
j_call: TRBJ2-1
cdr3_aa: CASSLEIPGNEQFF

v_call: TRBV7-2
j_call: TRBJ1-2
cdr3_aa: CASRRTGGGYGYTF

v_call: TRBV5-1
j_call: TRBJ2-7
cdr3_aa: CASRLGTGGYEQYF

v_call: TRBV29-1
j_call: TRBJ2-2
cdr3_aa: CSVAAGGFNTGELFF

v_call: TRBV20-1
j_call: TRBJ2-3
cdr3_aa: CSARGLNLGASGDWDTQYF

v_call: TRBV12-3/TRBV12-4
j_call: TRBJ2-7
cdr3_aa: CASSFPGQVYEQYF

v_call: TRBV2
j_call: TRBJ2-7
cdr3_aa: CASTNSRTYEQYF

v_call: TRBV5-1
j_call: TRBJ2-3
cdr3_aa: CASSLRRGVTDTQYF

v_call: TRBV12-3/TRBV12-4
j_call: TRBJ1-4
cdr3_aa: CASSRDGSNEKLFF

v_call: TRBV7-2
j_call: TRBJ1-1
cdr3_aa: CASSLVVRSEAFF

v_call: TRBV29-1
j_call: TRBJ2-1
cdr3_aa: CSVVPSLEQFF

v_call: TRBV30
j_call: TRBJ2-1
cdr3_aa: CAWSYSRGNQFF

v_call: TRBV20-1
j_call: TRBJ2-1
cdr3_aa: CSAFPGTSGGGKQFF

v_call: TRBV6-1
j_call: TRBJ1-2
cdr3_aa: CATTRTGDGYTF

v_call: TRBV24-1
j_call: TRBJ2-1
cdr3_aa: CATSAGGGDNEQFF

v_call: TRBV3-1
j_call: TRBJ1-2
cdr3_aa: CASSRVGTGYGYTF

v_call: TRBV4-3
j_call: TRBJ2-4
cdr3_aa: CASSQDRGVAKNIQYF

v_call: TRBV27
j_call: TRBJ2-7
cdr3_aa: CASRSFYEQYF

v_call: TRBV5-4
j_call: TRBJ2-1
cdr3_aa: CASSPTSGYYNEQFF

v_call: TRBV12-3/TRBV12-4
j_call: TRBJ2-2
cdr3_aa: CASSLRTGTGNTGELFF

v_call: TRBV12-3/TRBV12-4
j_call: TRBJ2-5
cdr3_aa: CASSFSDREETQYF

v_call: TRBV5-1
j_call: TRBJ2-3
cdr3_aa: CASSPPALPDTQYF

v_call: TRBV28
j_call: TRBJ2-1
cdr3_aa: CASSLVGGTSEYNEQFF

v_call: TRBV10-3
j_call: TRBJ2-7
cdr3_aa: CAISEEKEQYF

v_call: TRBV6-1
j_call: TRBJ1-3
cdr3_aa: CASSASGVSGNTIYF

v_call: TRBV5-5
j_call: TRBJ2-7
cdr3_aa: CASSLALTEAYEQYF

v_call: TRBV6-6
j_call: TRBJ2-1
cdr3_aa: CAPQAGGVNEQFF

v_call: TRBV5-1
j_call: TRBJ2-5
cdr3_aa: CASSLSLGKQETQYF

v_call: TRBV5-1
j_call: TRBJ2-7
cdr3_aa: CASSAYPGQGSYEQYF

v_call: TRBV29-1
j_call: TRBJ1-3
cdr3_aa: CSVRNLEGSSGNTIYF

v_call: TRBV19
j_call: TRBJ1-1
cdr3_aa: CASSIENRGTTEAFF

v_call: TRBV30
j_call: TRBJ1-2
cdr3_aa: CAWSEGRNYGYTF

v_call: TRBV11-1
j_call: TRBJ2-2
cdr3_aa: CASSLARVQRTGELFF

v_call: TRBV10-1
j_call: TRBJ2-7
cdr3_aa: CASSDGSGGKPYEQYF

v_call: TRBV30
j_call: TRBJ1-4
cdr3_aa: CAWSRSGNEKLFF

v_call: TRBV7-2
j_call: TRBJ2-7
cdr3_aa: CASSKRGGYEQYF

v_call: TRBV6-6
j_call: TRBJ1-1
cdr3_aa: CASSSGRLNTEAFF

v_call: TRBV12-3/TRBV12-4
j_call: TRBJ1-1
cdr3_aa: CASSFGDRGTEAFF

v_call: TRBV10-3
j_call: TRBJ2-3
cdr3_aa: CAISGVAGTDTQYF

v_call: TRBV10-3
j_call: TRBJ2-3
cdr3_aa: CAISETTSGGTDTQYF

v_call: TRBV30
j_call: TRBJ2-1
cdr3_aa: CARTSVYNEQFF

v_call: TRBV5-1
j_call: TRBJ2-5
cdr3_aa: CASSGDWVSQETQYF

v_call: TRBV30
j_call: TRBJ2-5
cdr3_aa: CAWSGVVLETQYF

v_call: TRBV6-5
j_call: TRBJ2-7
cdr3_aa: CASSSTVGLAVYEQYF